This T cell receptor beta chain was retrieved from a study of Ad26.COV2.S vaccination and SARS-CoV-2 variants (dated by TCRdb to the early 2020s). Study-wide context: Sequencing of the TCRbeta repertoire served to evaluate the specificity and breadth of SARS-CoV-2-reactive T cell receptors following Ad26.COV2.S vaccination. A total of approximately 30 samples were included in the TCR-sequenced set, comprising 19 Ad26.COV2.S vaccine recipients, 5 placebo recipients and 8 SARS-CoV-2 convalescent individuals.

The investigation overall reported the following: After vaccination, spike-specific CD8+ and CD4+ T cell responses were reported to show substantial breadth. Spike-specific TCR breadth was higher in Ad26.COV2.S recipients than in placebo recipients (P = 0.0014). Vaccine and placebo recipients had comparable non-spike TCR breadth, which fits with the vaccine containing only spike. According to the authors, total T cell responses may have been underestimated by the TCR breadth and depth analyses.

This clone was picked up a small number of times. Its specific antigen is unknown. No base quality values were provided; no much bigger clone lies one nucleotide off. CDR1 and CDR2, looked up from the germline V gene, are SGDLS and YYNGEE. Cut back by 3 bases and 7 bases, the V and J ends lie 4 bases apart. Spanning cysteine to phenylalanine, the CDR3 consists of 11 amino acids. The sequence is cut down to CDR3 DNA, 33 bases in frame from base 1. TCRbeta CDR3 regions were sequenced with the immunoSEQ Assay. After extraction, genomic DNA underwent amplification by bias-controlled multiplex PCR, followed by high-throughput sequencing. Under the source paper's analysis protocol: To quantify the absolute abundance of each unique TCRbeta CDR3 region, sequences were collapsed and filtered. T cell fraction was estimated by normalizing TCRbeta template counts to usable DNA, which was measured by amplifying reference genes present in all nucleated cells. Repertoire TCRs were annotated as SARS-CoV-2-specific by exact matching of V gene, CDR3 amino acid sequence and J gene to a known reactive TCR set. The reference SARS-CoV-2 TCR set was obtained from MIRA and was filtered for enrichment in COVID-19-positive ImmuneCODE repertoires, whereby public or cross-reactive TCRs were removed. Using the MIRA antigens, annotated TCRs were further analysed by specific ORF or by position within an ORF. Breadth was defined as the number of annotated unique rearrangements divided by the total number of unique productive rearrangements, and depth was defined as the summed frequency of the annotated unique rearrangements. Two-sided Wilcoxon rank-sum tests were applied when comparing TCR breadth between groups. TCRdb carries this immuneACCESS record with in-frame sequences only. Its versions omit some clonotypes, under half of them owing to an unresolved V gene in the studies checked, with the rest unexplained. V, J and clone size are those of that table, while D and trimming were read from the DNA. In this sample the table shows under 150,000 clones, about nine tenths of which occur a single time. In total, the top ten clones hold 4% to 6% of the sample.

The intended sense of this specimen's time point label: individuals recovered from natural SARS-CoV-2 infection. The sequenced sample was peripheral blood, obtained after recovery from COVID-19. This TCR was sampled from a human donor who had recovered from COVID-19. The chain was built from TRBV9 and TRBJ2-2, with an unclear D gene assignment. CDR3 reads: CASSAGGELFF. The nucleotides read TGTGCCAGCAGCGCGGGCGGGGAGCTGTTTTTT.